The present T cell receptor (beta chain) was sequenced within a study of blood T cells in healthy people across ages. Whole-study findings and limits: Researchers judged that diversity estimates from one million T cells fell short of true values.

As for this clonotype: Antigen: not known.

V shed 7 bases and J shed 3 bases, with 20 bases lying between them. The CDR3 loop spans 15 amino acids. The germline CDR1 and CDR2 sequences are SQVTM and ANQGSEA. A second PCR, run for about 7 to 11 cycles, used a sample-barcoded 5' primer plus a J-beta primer mix. TCRdb ran MiXCR on the 5' RACE reads and lists one entry per CDR3 protein. The repertoire includes 1.5 million to 2 million distinct CDR3 sequences, around 48% of them detected once, and around 2.1% sits in the top ten. V usage is TRBV29-1 and J usage is TRBJ2-3, with D perhaps being TRBD1 or TRBD2 (5 bases each). This TCR was recovered from a woman in her forties in good health. Source material: blood. The CDR3 nucleotides are TGCAGCGGGGACCGGGACCGCTTTATAACAGATACGCAGTATTTT. It specifies CSGDRDRFITDTQYF.